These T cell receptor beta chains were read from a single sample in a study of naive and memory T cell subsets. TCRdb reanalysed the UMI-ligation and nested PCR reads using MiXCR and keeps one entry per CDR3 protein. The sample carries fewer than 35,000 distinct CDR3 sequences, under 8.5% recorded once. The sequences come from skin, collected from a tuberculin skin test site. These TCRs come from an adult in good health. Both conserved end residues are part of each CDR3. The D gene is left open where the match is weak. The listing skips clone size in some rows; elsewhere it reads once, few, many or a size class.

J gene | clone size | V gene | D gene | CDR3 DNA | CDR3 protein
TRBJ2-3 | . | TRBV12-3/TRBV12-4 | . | TGTGCCAGCAGTTTAGAGCAAGGGGGGGACACAGATACGCAGTATTTT | CASSLEQGGDTDTQYF
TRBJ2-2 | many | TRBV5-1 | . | TGCGCCAGCAGCTCCTTGCTGGGGGCCTCCGGGGAGCTGTTTTTT | CASSSLLGASGELFF
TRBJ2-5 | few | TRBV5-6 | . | TGTGCCAGCAGCTTGTCCACCGGGGAAGAGACCCAGTACTTC | CASSLSTGEETQYF
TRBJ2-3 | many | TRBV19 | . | TGTGCCAGTACGGCGGGCCTACACACAGATACGCAGTATTTT | CASTAGLHTDTQYF
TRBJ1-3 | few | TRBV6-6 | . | TGTGCCAGCATTACGGACAGCTCTGGAAACACCATATATTTT | CASITDSSGNTIYF
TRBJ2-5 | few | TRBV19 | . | TGTGCCAGTAGTATTTCGGGGGTGGAGACCCAGTACTTC | CASSISGVETQYF
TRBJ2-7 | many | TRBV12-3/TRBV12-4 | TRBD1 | TGTGCCAGCAGTAAGGACAGGGGAGTGTACGAGCAGTACTTC | CASSKDRGVYEQYF
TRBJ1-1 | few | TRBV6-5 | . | TGTGCCAGCAGTTACGAAGGGACGGCGAACACTGAAGCTTTCTTT | CASSYEGTANTEAFF
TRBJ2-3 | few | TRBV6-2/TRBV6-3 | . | TGTGCCAGCAGTTATGTCCTTGCGGAGAACACAGATACGCAGTATTTT | CASSYVLAENTDTQYF
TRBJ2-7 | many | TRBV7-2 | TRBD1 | TGTGCCAGCAGCTCCAGACAGGGTTTCGAGCAGTACTTC | CASSSRQGFEQYF
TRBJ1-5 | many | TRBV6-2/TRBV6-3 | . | TGTGCCAGCAGTTCGGAGGCAGATTATAGCAATCAGCCCCAGCATTTT | CASSSEADYSNQPQHF
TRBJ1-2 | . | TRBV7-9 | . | TGTGCCAGCAGCTTAATGGCCAGGGGAAAGTATGGCTACACCTTC | CASSLMARGKYGYTF
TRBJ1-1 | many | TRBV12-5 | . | TGTGCTAGTGGTCCCTTTCGAGCCGGGACTGAAGCTTTCTTT | CASGPFRAGTEAFF
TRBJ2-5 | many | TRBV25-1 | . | TGTGCCAGCAGTGATAGAGGGAGTCAAGAGACCCAGTACTTC | CASSDRGSQETQYF
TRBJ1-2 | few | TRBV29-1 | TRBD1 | TGCAGCGTCCCTAGACAGGGGTTAGATGGCTACACCTTC | CSVPRQGLDGYTF
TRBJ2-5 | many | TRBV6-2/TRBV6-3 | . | TGTGCCAGCAGTTCCCTGGACGGCCAAGAGACCCAGTACTTC | CASSSLDGQETQYF
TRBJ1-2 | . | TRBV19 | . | TGTGCCAGTAGTTCGACAGCTAACTATGGCTACACCTTC | CASSSTANYGYTF
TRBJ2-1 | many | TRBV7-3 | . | TGTGCCAGCAGCTTACCAGGCGGTAATGAGCAGTTCTTC | CASSLPGGNEQFF
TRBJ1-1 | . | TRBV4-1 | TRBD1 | TGCGCCAGCAGCCACGGGCGGCAGGGGGTCACTGAAGCTTTCTTT | CASSHGRQGVTEAFF
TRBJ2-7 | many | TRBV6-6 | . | TGTGCCAGCAGTTTTCGACGGGGAATAGAGCAGTACTTC | CASSFRRGIEQYF
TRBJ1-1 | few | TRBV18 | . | TGTGCCAGTTCTCGGGAGAGTGGAAGAGTGAACACTGAAGCTTTCTTT | CASSRESGRVNTEAFF
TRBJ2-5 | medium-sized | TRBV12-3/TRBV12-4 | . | TGTGCCAGCAGTTTTCTAGAGACCCAGTACTTC | CASSFLETQYF
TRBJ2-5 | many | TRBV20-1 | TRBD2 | TGCAGTGCCAGACGCGCGGGGGAGCGGCAAGAGACCCAGTACTTC | CSARRAGERQETQYF
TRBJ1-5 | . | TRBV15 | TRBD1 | TGTGCCACCAGCAGTGATGAAAAGACAGGGCGGAATAGCAATCAGCCCCAGCATTTT | CATSSDEKTGRNSNQPQHF
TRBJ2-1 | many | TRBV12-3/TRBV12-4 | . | TGTGCCAGCAGTCGCGGACCCACAGGGAGCTCCTACAATGAGCAGTTCTTC | CASSRGPTGSSYNEQFF
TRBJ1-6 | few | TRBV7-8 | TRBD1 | TGTGCCAGCAGCCCCACAGGGGGTAGGGGTAATTCACCCCTCCACTTT | CASSPTGGRGNSPLHF
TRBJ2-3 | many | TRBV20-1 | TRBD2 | TGCAGTGCTAGAGATGGCCTAGGGGGCGGGGGGGCCTCGGATACGCAGTATTTT | CSARDGLGGGGASDTQYF
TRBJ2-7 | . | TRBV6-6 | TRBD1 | TGTGCCAGCAGTTACACGGGACAGGGGCCGGTCGAGCAGTACTTC | CASSYTGQGPVEQYF
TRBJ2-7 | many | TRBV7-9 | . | TGTGCCAGCAGCGGACCGACCTCCTACGAGCAGTACTTC | CASSGPTSYEQYF
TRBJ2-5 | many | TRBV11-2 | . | TGTGCCAGCAGCTTAGCCCTAGCGCCTAGGGAGACCCAGTACTTC | CASSLALAPRETQYF
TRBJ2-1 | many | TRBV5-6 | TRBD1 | TGTGCCAGCAGCACAGGGGATGTCTACAATGAGCAGTTCTTC | CASSTGDVYNEQFF
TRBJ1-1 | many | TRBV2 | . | TGTGCCAGCAGTGATCCACTGAACACTGAAGCTTTCTTT | CASSDPLNTEAFF
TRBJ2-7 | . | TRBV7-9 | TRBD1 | TGTGCCAGCAGCTCCCCTCACAGGGGGCAGAACCAATACGAGCAGTACTTC | CASSSPHRGQNQYEQYF
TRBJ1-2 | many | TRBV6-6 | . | TGTGCCAGCAGTTACTCTTCGACAGATAGAAATGGCTACACCTTC | CASSYSSTDRNGYTF
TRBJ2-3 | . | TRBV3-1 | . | TGTGCCAGCAGCCACGACCTTGGGAATACGCAGTATTTT | CASSHDLGNTQYF
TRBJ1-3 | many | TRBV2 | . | TGTGCCAGCAGTGAATTGGGCTCTGGAAACACCATATATTTT | CASSELGSGNTIYF
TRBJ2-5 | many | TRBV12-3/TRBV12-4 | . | TGTGCCAGCATACCCGGAGGGGAAGAGACCCAGTACTTC | CASIPGGEETQYF
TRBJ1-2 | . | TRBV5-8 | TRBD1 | TGTGCCAGCAGCAGAAGGGGACAGAACTATGGCTACACCTTC | CASSRRGQNYGYTF
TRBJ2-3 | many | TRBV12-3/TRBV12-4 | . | TGTGCCAGCAGTTTAATGTTAGGCCCAGATACGCAGTATTTT | CASSLMLGPDTQYF
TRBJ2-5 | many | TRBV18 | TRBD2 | TGTGCCAGCTCACCAGCGGGACTAGCGGGGCAAGAGACCCAGTACTTC | CASSPAGLAGQETQYF
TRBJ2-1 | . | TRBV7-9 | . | TGTGCCAGCAGACCCGTTAGGAGGGGATCCCTCAATGAGCAGTTCTTC | CASRPVRRGSLNEQFF
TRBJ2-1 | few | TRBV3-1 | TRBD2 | TGTGCCAGCAGCCAAGATCTAGCGGGGGGCCTAGACAATGAGCAGTTCTTC | CASSQDLAGGLDNEQFF
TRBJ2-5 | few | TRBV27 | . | TGTGCCAGCCGGAGTCTGGGGGCCGCCTGTGAGACCCAGTACTTC | CASRSLGAACETQYF
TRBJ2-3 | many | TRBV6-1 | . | TGTGCCAGCAGGAAGAGGGCGAGAGTCGATACGCAGTATTTT | CASRKRARVDTQYF